The rows below give T cell receptor beta chains drawn from one sample of a study of T cell responses to AZD1222 COVID-19 vaccine. Assay used: immunoSEQ multiplex PCR; TCRdb lists only in-frame clones, some missing. The sample lists 120,000 to 150,000 clones, about 81% occurring once. This specimen was peripheral blood, taken on day 0 of MenACWY control vaccination. These receptors came from an adult in good health. The CDR3 runs from the conserved cysteine through the conserved F or W. A D gene is named only where the DNA matches it firmly. Clone size appears in some rows only: once, few, many, or a class for an expanded clone.

CDR3aa: CASSSGGADYGYTF; CDR3nt: TGTGCCAGCAGTTCGGGGGGCGCGGACTATGGCTACACCTTC; abundance: .; j_gene: TRBJ1-2; v_gene: TRBV6-5; d_gene: .
CDR3aa: CASSLQAQETQYF; CDR3nt: TGTGCCAGCAGCCTACAGGCCCAAGAGACCCAGTACTTC; abundance: .; j_gene: TRBJ2-5; v_gene: TRBV7-8; d_gene: .
CDR3aa: CASSIPGGETQYF; CDR3nt: TGTGCCAGTAGTATTCCGGGGGGGGAGACCCAGTACTTC; abundance: once; j_gene: TRBJ2-5; v_gene: TRBV19; d_gene: TRBD2
CDR3aa: CASSIIGTAQSAYTF; CDR3nt: TGTGCCAGTAGTATAATCGGGACAGCCCAAAGTGCCTACACCTTC; abundance: once; j_gene: TRBJ1-2; v_gene: TRBV19; d_gene: TRBD1
CDR3aa: CASSGAVQETQYF; CDR3nt: TGTGCCAGCAGCGGGGCGGTACAAGAGACCCAGTACTTC; abundance: .; j_gene: TRBJ2-5; v_gene: TRBV27; d_gene: .
CDR3aa: CASSLPQSYGYTF; CDR3nt: TGTGCCAGCAGCTTACCACAGAGCTATGGCTACACCTTC; abundance: .; j_gene: TRBJ1-2; v_gene: TRBV7-2; d_gene: .
CDR3aa: CASSVQGRGTEAFF; CDR3nt: TGTGCCAGCAGCGTACAGGGACGGGGCACTGAAGCTTTCTTT; abundance: .; j_gene: TRBJ1-1; v_gene: TRBV9; d_gene: .
CDR3aa: CASSIPRGGNQPQHF; CDR3nt: TGTGCCAGTAGTATTCCGCGGGGCGGCAATCAGCCCCAGCATTTT; abundance: .; j_gene: TRBJ1-5; v_gene: TRBV19; d_gene: .
CDR3aa: CASSLDGSPYTEAFF; CDR3nt: TGTGCCAGCAGCTTAGACGGGAGCCCCTACACTGAAGCTTTCTTT; abundance: .; j_gene: TRBJ1-1; v_gene: TRBV7-8; d_gene: .
CDR3aa: CASSFRTSSYNEQFF; CDR3nt: TGTGCCAGCAGCTTCCGGACTAGCTCCTACAATGAGCAGTTCTTC; abundance: .; j_gene: TRBJ2-1; v_gene: TRBV7-2; d_gene: TRBD2
CDR3aa: CASGPNTGGHQPQHF; CDR3nt: TGTGCCAGCGGACCTAATACAGGGGGCCATCAGCCCCAGCATTTT; abundance: .; j_gene: TRBJ1-5; v_gene: TRBV25-1; d_gene: TRBD1
CDR3aa: CASSFEETQYF; CDR3nt: TGTGCCAGCAGCTTCGAGGAGACCCAGTACTTC; abundance: .; j_gene: TRBJ2-5; v_gene: TRBV5-4; d_gene: .
CDR3aa: CASSLDRKDYEAFF; CDR3nt: TGTGCCAGCAGCTTAGATCGTAAGGATTACGAAGCTTTCTTT; abundance: .; j_gene: TRBJ1-1; v_gene: TRBV11-2; d_gene: .